Only a few counts were recorded for the clone carrying this TCR beta chain. Its target is unknown. This specimen comes from a study of regulatory T cells in long-lasting Graves disease. Findings of the study overall: Few sampled subjects may have lowered accuracy.

Building of the TCR beta libraries involved iRepertoire HTBI primers and Arm-PCR of CDR3 regions. Using its own MiXCR run on the multiplex PCR reads, TCRdb lists one record per CDR3 protein. The repertoire holds about 430,000 distinct CDR3 sequences, 15% seen once, with around 7.6% in the top ten. Specified time point: newly diagnosed GD, antithyroid drugs for less than 3 months. The TCR library was prepared using RNA isolated from PBMCs. These data were likewise used in another study, on T cells in Graves' hyperthyroidism and ophthalmopathy.

The receptor's source is a woman aged 40 to 49 with Graves disease. Specimen: peripheral blood mononuclear cells (PBMCs), collected at new diagnosis, from a patient treated with antithyroid drugs.

CDR3 region: CASSLETYEQYF. CDR3 bases: TGTGCCAGCAGCTTGGAGACCTACGAGCAGTACTTC. The chain uses TRBV5-6 and TRBJ2-7, with D unclear. V lost 0 bases, J lost 2 bases, and 3 bases lay in between. Germline V gives CDR1 SGHDT, CDR2 YYEEEE. The CDR3 has 12 amino acids.